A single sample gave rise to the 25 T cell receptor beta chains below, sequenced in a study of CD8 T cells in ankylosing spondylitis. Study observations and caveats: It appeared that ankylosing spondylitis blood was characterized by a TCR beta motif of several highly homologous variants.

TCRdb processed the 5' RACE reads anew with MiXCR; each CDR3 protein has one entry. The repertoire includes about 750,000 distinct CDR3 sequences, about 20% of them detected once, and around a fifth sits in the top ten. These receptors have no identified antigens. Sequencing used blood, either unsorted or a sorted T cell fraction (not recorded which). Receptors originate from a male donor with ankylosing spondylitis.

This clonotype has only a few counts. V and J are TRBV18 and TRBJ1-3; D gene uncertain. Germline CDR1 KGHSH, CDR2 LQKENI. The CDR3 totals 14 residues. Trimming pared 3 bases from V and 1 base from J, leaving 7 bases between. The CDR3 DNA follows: TGTGCCAGCTCACCTGGGATGTCTGGAAACACCATATATTTT. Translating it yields CASSPGMSGNTIYF.

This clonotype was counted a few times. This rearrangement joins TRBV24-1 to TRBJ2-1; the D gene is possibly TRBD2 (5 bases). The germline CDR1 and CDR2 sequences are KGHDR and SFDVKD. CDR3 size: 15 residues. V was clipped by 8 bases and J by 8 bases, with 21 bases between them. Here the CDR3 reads CATTSGGGPNDEQFF. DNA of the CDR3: TGTGCCACCACCTCCGGTGGAGGACCCAACGATGAGCAGTTCTTC.

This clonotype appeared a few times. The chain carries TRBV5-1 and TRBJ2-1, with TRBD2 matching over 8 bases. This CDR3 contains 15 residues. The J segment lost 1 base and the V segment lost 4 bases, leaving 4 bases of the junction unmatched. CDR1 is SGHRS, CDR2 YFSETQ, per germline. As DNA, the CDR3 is TGCGCCAGCAGCCCACTAGCGGAATCCTACAATGAGCAGTTCTTC. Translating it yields CASSPLAESYNEQFF.

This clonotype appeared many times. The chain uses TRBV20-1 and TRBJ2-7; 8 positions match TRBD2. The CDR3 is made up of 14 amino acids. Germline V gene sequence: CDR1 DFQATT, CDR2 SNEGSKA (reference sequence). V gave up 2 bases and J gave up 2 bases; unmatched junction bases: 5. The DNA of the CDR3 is TGCAGTGCTAGACCAGGGACTAGTCCCTACGAGCAGTACTTC. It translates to CSARPGTSPYEQYF.

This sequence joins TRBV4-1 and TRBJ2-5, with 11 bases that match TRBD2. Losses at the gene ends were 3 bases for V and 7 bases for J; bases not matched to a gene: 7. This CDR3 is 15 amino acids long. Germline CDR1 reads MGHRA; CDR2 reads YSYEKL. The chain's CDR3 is CASSQTSGALGTQYF. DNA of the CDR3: TGCGCCAGCAGCCAGACTAGCGGGGCCCTGGGGACCCAGTACTTC.

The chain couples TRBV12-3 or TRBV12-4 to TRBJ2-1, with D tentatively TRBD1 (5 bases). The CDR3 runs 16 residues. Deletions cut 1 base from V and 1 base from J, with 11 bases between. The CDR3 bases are TGTGCCAGCAGTTTAGGGGGCCCAGGGTCCTACAATGAGCAGTTCTTC. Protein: CASSLGGPGSYNEQFF.

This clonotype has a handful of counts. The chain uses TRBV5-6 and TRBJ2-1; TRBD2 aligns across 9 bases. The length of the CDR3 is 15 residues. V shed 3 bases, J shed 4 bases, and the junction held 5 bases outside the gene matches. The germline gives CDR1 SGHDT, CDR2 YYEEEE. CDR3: CASSSLAGKYNEQFF. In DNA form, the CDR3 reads TGTGCCAGCAGCTCGCTAGCGGGGAAATACAATGAGCAGTTCTTC.

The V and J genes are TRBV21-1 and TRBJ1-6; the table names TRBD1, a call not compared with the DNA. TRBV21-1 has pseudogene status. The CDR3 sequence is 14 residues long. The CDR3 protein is CASSNGTANSPLHF. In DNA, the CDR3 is TGTGCCAGCAGCAACGGGACAGCCAATTCACCCCTCCACTTT.

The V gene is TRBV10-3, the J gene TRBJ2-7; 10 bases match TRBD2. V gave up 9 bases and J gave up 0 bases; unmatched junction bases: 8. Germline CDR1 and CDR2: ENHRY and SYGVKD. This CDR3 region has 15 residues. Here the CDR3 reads CAINSGRLDSYEQYF. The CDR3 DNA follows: TGTGCCATAAATAGCGGGAGGCTCGACTCCTACGAGCAGTACTTC.

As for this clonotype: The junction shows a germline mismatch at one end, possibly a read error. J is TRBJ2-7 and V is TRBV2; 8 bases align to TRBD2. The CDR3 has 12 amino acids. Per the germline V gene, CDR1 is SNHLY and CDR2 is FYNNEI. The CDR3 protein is CASSPTGGRGEF. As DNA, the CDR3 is TGTGCCAGCAGCCCAACGGGGGGGCGAGGCGAGTTC.

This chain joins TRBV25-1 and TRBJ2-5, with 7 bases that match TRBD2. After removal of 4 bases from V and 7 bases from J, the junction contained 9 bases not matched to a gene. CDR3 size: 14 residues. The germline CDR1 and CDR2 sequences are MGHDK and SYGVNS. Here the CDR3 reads CASSANGLVGTQYF. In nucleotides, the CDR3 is TGTGCCAGCAGTGCGAACGGACTAGTCGGGACCCAGTACTTC.

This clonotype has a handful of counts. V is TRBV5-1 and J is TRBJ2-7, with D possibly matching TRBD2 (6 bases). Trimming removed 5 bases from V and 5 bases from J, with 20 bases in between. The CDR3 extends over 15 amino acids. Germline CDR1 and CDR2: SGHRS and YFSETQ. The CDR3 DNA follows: TGCGCCAGCAGTCGGGGGACCCCCGCAGAGAACGAGCAGTACTTC. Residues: CASSRGTPAENEQYF.

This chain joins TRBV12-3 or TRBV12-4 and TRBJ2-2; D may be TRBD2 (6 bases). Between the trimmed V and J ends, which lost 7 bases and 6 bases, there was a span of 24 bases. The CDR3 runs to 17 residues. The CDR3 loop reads CASTTSWGRFGAGELFF. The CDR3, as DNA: TGTGCCAGCACAACCTCCTGGGGGAGGTTTGGGGCCGGGGAGCTGTTTTTT.

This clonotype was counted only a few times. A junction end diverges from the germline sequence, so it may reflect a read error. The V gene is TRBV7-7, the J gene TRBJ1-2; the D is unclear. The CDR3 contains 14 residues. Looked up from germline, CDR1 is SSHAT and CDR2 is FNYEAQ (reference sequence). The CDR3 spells CASSPLLANYGYTF. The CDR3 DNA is TGTGCCAGCAGCCCTCTATTGGCTAATTATGGCTACACCTTC.

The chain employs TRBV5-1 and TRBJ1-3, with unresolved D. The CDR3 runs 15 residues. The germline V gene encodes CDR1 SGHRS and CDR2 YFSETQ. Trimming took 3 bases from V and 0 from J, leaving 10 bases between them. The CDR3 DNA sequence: TGCGCCAGCAGCTGGGATGGCCTCTCTGGAAACACCATATATTTT. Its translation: CASSWDGLSGNTIYF.

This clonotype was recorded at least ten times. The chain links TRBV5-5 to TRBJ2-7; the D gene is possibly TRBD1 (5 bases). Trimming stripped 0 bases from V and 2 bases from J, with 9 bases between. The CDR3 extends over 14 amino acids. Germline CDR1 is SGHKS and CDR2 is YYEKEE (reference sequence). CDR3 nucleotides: TGTGCCAGCAGCTTGGTCCCAGGGACCTACGAGCAGTACTTC. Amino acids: CASSLVPGTYEQYF.

CDR3 amino acids: CASSDPNSWTLTFDEQFF. CDR3 DNA: TGTGCCAGCAGTGACCCCAATAGCTGGACACTTACTTTCGATGAGCAGTTCTTC. The chain joins TRBV2 to TRBJ2-1; possible D gene TRBD1, 5 bases. Germline CDR1 reads SNHLY; CDR2 reads FYNNEI. The CDR3 spans 18 residues. V lost 3 bases to trimming and J lost 8 bases, with 26 bases between them.

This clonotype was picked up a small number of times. CDR3 region: CAWSVGQGNEQYF. CDR3 in DNA: TGTGCCTGGAGTGTTGGTCAGGGCAACGAGCAGTACTTC. This sequence joins TRBV30 and TRBJ2-7; maybe TRBD1 (5 bases). Germline V gene sequence: CDR1 GTSNPN, CDR2 SVGIG (reference sequence). V lost 0 bases to trimming and J lost 5 bases, with 11 bases between them. The CDR3 totals 13 residues.

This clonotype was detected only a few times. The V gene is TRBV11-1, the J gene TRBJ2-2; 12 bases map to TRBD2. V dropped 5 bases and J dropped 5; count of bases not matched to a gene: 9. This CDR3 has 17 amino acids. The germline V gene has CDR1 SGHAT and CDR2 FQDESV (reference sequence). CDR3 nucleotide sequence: TGTGCCAGCAGCGGACGACTAGCGGGGGTGAATACCGGGGAGCTGTTTTTT. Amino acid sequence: CASSGRLAGVNTGELFF.

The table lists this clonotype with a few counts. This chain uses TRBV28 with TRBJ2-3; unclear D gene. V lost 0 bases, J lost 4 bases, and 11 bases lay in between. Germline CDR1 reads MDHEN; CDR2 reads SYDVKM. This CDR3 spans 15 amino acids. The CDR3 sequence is CASSLWARNPDTQYF. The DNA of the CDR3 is TGTGCCAGCAGTTTATGGGCTAGGAATCCAGATACGCAGTATTTT.

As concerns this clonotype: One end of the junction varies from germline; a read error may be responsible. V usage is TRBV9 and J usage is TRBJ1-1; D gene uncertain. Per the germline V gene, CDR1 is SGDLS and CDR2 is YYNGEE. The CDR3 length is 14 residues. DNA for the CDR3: TGTGCCAGCGGCGTTACAGAAATGAACACTGAAGCTTTCTTT. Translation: CASGVTEMNTEAFF.

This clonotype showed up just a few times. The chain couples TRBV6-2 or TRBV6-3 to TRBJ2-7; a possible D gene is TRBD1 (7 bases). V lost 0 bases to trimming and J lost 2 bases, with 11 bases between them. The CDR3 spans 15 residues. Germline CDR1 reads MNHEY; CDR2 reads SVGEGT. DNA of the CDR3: TGTGCCAGCAGTTACTCCCAGGGGGGACCCTACGAGCAGTACTTC. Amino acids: CASSYSQGGPYEQYF.

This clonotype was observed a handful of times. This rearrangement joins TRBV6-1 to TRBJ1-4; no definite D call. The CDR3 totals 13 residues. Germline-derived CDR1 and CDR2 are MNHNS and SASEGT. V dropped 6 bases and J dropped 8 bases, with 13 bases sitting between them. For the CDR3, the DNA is TGTGCCAGCAGCACTCCCCCGACAGAAAAACTGTTTTTT. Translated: CASSTPPTEKLFF.

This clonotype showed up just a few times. CDR3 coding DNA: TGCAGTGCTATCAGACTAGCGGGGCGACCGAGGACAGATACGCAGTATTTT. It is translated as CSAIRLAGRPRTDTQYF. The chain couples TRBV20-1 to TRBJ2-3, with 11 bases aligning to TRBD2. The CDR3 extends over 17 amino acids. Germline V gene data show CDR1 as DFQATT and CDR2 as SNEGSKA (reference sequence). Trimming took 4 bases from V and 3 from J; bases not matched to a gene: 12.

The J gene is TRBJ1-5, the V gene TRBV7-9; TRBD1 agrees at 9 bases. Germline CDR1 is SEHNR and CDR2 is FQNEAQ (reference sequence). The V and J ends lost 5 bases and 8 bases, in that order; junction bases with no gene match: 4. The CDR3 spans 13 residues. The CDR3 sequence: CASSGQGNKPQHF. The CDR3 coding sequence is TGTGCCAGCAGCGGACAGGGGAACAAGCCCCAGCATTTT.